A single sample is the source of the 20 T cell receptor beta chains below, sequenced in a study of molecular identifiers for immune sequencing clone quantification (dated 2018 in TCRdb). Library method: PCR. Sequencing relied on an Illumina HiSeq 4000. TCRdb itself trimmed the public reads at Q25 with fastp, ran MiXCR and retained productive beta chains. For every CDR3 protein sequence, its rows merge into one entry that carries the most common genes and DNA. Across this sample there are 400,000 to 600,000 distinct CDR3 sequences, with about a fifth seen only once. The ten top clones hold under 0.85% of the sample. Sequenced sample: naive CD8+ T cells from blood, with Jurkat cell RNA spiked in. Taken with the paper, the label for cell subset or site translates to: FACS-sorted CD8+CD4-CCR7+CD45RA+ naive T cells. All receptors come from a human donor in good health. Some libraries in this study had Jurkat cell RNA spiked in.

V and J are TRBV20-1 and TRBJ2-3; D gene uncertain. The germline V and J ends were trimmed by 6 bases and 2 bases, with 15 bases remaining between them. The CDR3 totals 14 residues. Germline loops: CDR1 DFQATT, CDR2 SNEGSKA (reference sequence). CDR3 residues: CSAPLLKHTDTQYF. The CDR3 region has the DNA TGCAGTGCCCCCCTTCTAAAGCACACAGATACGCAGTATTTT.

Only a few counts were recorded for this clonotype. The rearrangement joins TRBV28 to TRBJ2-7; no reliable D call. Germline V lookup: CDR1 MDHEN, CDR2 SYDVKM. Trimming stripped 5 bases from V and 5 bases from J, with 13 bases between. This CDR3 is built from 13 residues. CDR3 bases: TGTGCCAGCAGTCTTACAGATCACCACGAGCAGTACTTC. This encodes CASSLTDHHEQYF.

Ten or more counts support this clonotype. V usage is TRBV28 and J usage is TRBJ2-7; unclear D gene. V shed 5 bases and J shed 0 bases, with 8 bases lying between them. Germline V gene data show CDR1 as MDHEN and CDR2 as SYDVKM. The CDR3 has 13 amino acids. The CDR3 reads CASSPRVSYEQYF. The CDR3 bases are TGTGCCAGCAGTCCCCGGGTCTCCTACGAGCAGTACTTC.

The chain's CDR3 is CASTPKETHLDTEAFF. The CDR3 DNA reads as TGTGCCAGCACCCCTAAGGAGACCCATCTGGACACTGAAGCTTTCTTT. The chain is built from TRBV6-2 or TRBV6-3 and TRBJ1-1; no clear D. This CDR3 is 16 amino acids long. The germline CDR1 and CDR2 sequences are MNHEY and SVGEGT. V shed 7 bases and J shed 3 bases, with 21 bases lying between them.

This clonotype was seen at least ten times. The rearrangement links TRBV5-5 to TRBJ1-1, with TRBD1 matching 8 bases. J lost 5 bases, V lost 4 bases, and 7 bases had no gene match. CDR1 SGHKS and CDR2 YYEKEE come from the germline V gene (reference sequence). The CDR3 covers 14 residues. As DNA, the CDR3 is TGTGCCAGCAGCGCTGGGCAGGGGGCAACTGAAGCTTTCTTT. Its translation is CASSAGQGATEAFF.

The V gene is TRBV19, the J gene TRBJ1-4; D unclear. This CDR3 comprises 11 residues. The germline CDR1 and CDR2 sequences are LNHDA and SQIVND (reference sequence). Trimming took 3 bases from V and 14 from J, leaving 10 bases between them. In DNA, the CDR3 is TGTGCCAGTAGTATGGGTTCCTCGCTGTTTTTT. As protein: CASSMGSSLFF.

As to this clonotype: A read error is possible here, since a much larger clone lies one base away. V and J are TRBV5-1 and TRBJ2-3, with no clear D. This CDR3 region has 18 residues. Trimming removed 0 bases at V and 0 bases at J, with 17 bases between. CDR1 and CDR2 (germline): SGHRS, YFSETQ. The CDR3 DNA sequence: TGCGCCAGCAGCTTGGTGTTCGCGTTCGGGCCAAGCACAGATACGCAGTATTTT. This gives the protein CASSLVFAFGPSTDTQYF.

Regarding this clonotype: Being one base from a much bigger clone, this may be a read error. The V call is TRBV11-2, the J call TRBJ2-3, with TRBD2 as a possible D gene (6 bases). CDR1 is SGHAT, CDR2 FQNNGV, per germline. The CDR3 contains 16 residues. The ends were cut back, 5 bases at V and 4 bases at J, with 19 bases in the middle. The CDR3 nucleotides are TGTGCCAGCAGCCCTCAGACGAGATCTAGCGCAGATACGCAGTATTTT. Its protein product is CASSPQTRSSADTQYF.

This clonotype was counted many times. The chain links TRBV27 to TRBJ1-5; possibly TRBD1 for D (6 bases). Germline CDR1 MNHEY, CDR2 SMNVEV (reference sequence). V lost 3 bases and J 6 bases, leaving 9 bases between the germline ends. CDR3 length: 13 residues. In DNA form, the CDR3 reads TGTGCCAGCAGTTTGGGGGGCTCTCAGCCCCAGCATTTT. Its protein is CASSLGGSQPQHF.

The V and J genes are TRBV6-5 and TRBJ2-7, with a possible D match to TRBD1 (6 bases). Trimming shortened V by 8 bases and J by 3 bases, and 17 bases separated the two germline ends. Germline-derived CDR1 and CDR2 are MNHEY and SVGAGI. This CDR3 spans 14 amino acids. CDR3 bases: TGTGCCAGCCCCGATGGGACACTAGGCTACGAGCAGTACTTC. Its translation: CASPDGTLGYEQYF.

The chain couples TRBV19 to TRBJ2-3, with no clear D. Germline V CDR1 and CDR2: LNHDA, SQIVND (reference sequence). The ends were cut back, 1 base at V and 2 bases at J, with 10 bases in the middle. CDR3 length equals 15 residues. The CDR3 DNA reads TGTGCCAGTAGTATAGTCGGCACTTCCACAGATACGCAGTATTTT. Its translation is CASSIVGTSTDTQYF.

This clonotype has a count of ten or more. The chain recombines TRBV5-6 with TRBJ2-7, with D perhaps matching TRBD1 or TRBD2 (5 bases each). The CDR3 totals 16 residues. The germline V gene has CDR1 SGHDT and CDR2 YYEEEE. Trimming shortened V by 4 bases and J by 0 bases, and 17 bases separated the two germline ends. The CDR3 is CASSPWPPGSSYEQYF. The CDR3 bases are TGTGCCAGCAGCCCTTGGCCGCCAGGGAGCTCCTACGAGCAGTACTTC.

In nucleotides, the CDR3 is TGTGCCAGCAGCCTCAACCCCGAGACAGCAACTAATGAAAAACTGTTTTTT. Protein: CASSLNPETATNEKLFF. The genes are TRBV9 and TRBJ1-4; perhaps TRBD1 as D (5 bases). CDR3 length: 17 amino acids. Looked up from germline, CDR1 is SGDLS and CDR2 is YYNGEE. Between the trimmed V and J ends, which lost 4 bases and 0 bases, there was a span of 16 bases.

This clonotype was picked up a small number of times. This chain uses TRBV7-2 with TRBJ2-2, with 10 bases that match TRBD2. Germline loops: CDR1 SGHTA, CDR2 FQGNSA. There are 17 residues in the CDR3. Trimming removed 4 bases from V and 5 bases from J; junction bases left unmatched: 10. CDR3 protein: CASSWASGRLETGELFF. The DNA of the CDR3 is TGTGCCAGCAGCTGGGCTAGCGGGAGACTGGAAACCGGGGAGCTGTTTTTT. Based on the CDR3 plus reference TRBV7-2 and TRBJ2-2, the full variable domain is GAGVSQSPSNKVTEKGKDVELRCDPISGHTALYWYRQSLGQGLEFLIYFQGNSAPDKSGLPSDRFSAERTGGSVSTLTIQRTQQEDSAVYLCASSWASGRLETGELFFGEGSRLTVL.

This clonotype was detected only a few times. The chain links TRBV20-1 to TRBJ2-1, with TRBD2 identical over 14 bases. Germline V gives CDR1 DFQATT, CDR2 SNEGSKA (reference sequence). This CDR3 has 14 amino acids. With V trimmed by 4 bases and J by 6 bases, 2 bases remained unmatched. CDR3 DNA sequence: TGCAGTGCTACGGGACTAGCGGGGGCCAATGAGCAGTTCTTC. Its protein is CSATGLAGANEQFF.

The CDR3 region has the DNA TGTGCCAGCAGCTTGCTGGACAGTACCTACGAGCAGTACTTC. This sequence encodes CASSLLDSTYEQYF. The chain links TRBV5-5 to TRBJ2-7, with D possibly TRBD1 on 6 matching bases. The germline V gene encodes CDR1 SGHKS and CDR2 YYEKEE (reference sequence). This CDR3 spans 14 amino acids. V was cut by 1 base and J by 2 bases, with 10 bases left in between.

The chain combines TRBV5-4 with TRBJ2-1, with D perhaps TRBD1 (6 bases). The CDR3 loop spans 15 amino acids. V was clipped by 0 bases and J by 5 bases, with 12 bases between them. Germline-derived CDR1 and CDR2 are SGHNT and YYREEE (reference sequence). The CDR3 reads CASSLDRTDNNEQFF. CDR3 sequence (DNA): TGTGCCAGCAGCTTGGACCGGACAGATAACAATGAGCAGTTCTTC.

As to this clonotype: Since no conserved phenylalanine or tryptophan closes the CDR3, a read error is the likely cause. The CDR3, as DNA: TGTGCCAGCAGCTTATGGGGACTAGCGGGGAACACCGGGGAGCTGTTTTCT. Protein sequence: CASSLWGLAGNTGELFS. The gene calls are TRBV11-2 and TRBJ2-2; 12 nucleotides match TRBD2. After removal of 2 bases from V and 1 base from J, the junction contained 2 bases not matched to a gene. The CDR3 spans 17 residues. Germline V CDR1 and CDR2: SGHAT, FQNNGV.

This clonotype showed up many times. The chain uses TRBV12-3 or TRBV12-4 and TRBJ2-5; 13 nucleotides line up with TRBD2. J was trimmed by 0 bases and V by 8 bases; bases with no gene match: 0. The CDR3 runs to 14 residues. DNA for the CDR3: TGTGCCAGCGGACTAGCGGGGGACCAAGAGACCCAGTACTTC. Translated, it gives CASGLAGDQETQYF.

This chain connects TRBV19 to TRBJ1-5, with a possible D match to TRBD2 (5 bases). The tail of the sequence fits TRBJ2-3 better, so the J call may be wrong. The CDR3 loop spans 13 amino acids. CDR1 and CDR2 from the germline V gene are LNHDA and SQIVND (reference sequence). CDR3 nucleotides: TGTGCCAGTAGTAGTAGGAGCGGCTGGCCCCAGTATTTT. As protein: CASSSRSGWPQYF.